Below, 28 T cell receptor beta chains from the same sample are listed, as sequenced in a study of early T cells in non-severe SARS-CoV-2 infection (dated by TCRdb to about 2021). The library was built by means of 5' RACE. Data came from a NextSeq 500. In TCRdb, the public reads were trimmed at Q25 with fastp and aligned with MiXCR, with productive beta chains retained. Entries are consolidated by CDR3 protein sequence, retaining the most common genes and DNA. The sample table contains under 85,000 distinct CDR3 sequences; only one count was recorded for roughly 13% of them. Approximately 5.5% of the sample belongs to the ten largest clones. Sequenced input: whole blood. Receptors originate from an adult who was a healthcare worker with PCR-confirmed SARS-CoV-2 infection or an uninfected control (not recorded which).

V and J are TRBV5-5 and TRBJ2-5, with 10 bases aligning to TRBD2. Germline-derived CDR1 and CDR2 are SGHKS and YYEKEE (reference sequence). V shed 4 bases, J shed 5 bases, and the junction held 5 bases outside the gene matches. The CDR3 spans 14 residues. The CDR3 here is CASSPGTSEETQYF. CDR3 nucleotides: TGTGCCAGCAGCCCAGGGACTAGCGAGGAGACCCAGTACTTC.

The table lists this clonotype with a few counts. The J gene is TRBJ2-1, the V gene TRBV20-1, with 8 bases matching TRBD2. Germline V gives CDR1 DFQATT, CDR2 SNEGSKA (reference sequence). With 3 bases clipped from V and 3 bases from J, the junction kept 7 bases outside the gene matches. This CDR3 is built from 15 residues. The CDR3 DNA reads TGCAGTGCTAGGGGACTAGGGTTTAACTACAATGAGCAGTTCTTC. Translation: CSARGLGFNYNEQFF.

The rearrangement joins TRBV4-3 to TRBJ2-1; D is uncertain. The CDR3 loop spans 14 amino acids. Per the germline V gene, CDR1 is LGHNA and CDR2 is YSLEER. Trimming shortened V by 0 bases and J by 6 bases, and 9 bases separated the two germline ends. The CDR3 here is CASSQDLGINEQFF. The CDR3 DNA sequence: TGCGCCAGCAGCCAAGATCTGGGGATCAATGAGCAGTTCTTC.

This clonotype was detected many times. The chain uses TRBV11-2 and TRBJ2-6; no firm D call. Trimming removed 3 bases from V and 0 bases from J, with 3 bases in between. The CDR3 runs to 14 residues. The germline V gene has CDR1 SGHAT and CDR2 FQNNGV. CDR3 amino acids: CASSFNSGANVLTF. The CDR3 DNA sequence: TGTGCCAGCAGCTTCAACTCTGGGGCCAACGTCCTGACTTTC. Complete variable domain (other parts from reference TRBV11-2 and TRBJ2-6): EAGVAQSPRYKIIEKRQSVAFWCNPISGHATLYWYQQILGQGPKLLIQFQNNGVVDDSQLPKDRFSAERLKGVDSTLKIQPAKLEDSAVYLCASSFNSGANVLTFGAGSRLTVL.

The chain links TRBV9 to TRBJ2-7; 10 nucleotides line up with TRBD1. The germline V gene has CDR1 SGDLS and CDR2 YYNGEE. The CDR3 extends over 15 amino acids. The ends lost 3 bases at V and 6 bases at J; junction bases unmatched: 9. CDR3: CASSARDRGGGEQYF. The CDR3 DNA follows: TGTGCCAGCAGCGCGCGGGACAGGGGCGGCGGCGAGCAGTACTTC.

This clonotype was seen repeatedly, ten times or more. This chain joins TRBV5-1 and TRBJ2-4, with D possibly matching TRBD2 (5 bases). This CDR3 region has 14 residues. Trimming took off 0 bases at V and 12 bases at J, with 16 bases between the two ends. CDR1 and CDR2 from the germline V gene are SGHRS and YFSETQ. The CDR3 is CASSLVPGRETQYF. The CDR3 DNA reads TGCGCCAGCAGCTTGGTACCGGGAAGGGAGACTCAGTACTTC.

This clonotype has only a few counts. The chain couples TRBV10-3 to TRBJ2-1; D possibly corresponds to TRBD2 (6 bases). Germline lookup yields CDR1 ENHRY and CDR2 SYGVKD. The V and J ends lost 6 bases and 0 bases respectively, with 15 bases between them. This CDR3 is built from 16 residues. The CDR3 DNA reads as TGTGCCATCAGAAATCGGGGAGCGGGCTCCTACAATGAGCAGTTCTTC. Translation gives CAIRNRGAGSYNEQFF.

DNA of the CDR3: TGCAGTGCTCCTCCTGGGGGACTAGCGGGAGGAAAGGAAGAGACCCAGTACTTC. Translating it yields CSAPPGGLAGGKEETQYF. The V call is TRBV20-1, the J call TRBJ2-5, with TRBD2 matching over 15 bases. The germline gives CDR1 DFQATT, CDR2 SNEGSKA (reference sequence). Trimming at V came to 5 bases and at J to 3 bases, leaving 13 bases not matched to a gene. The CDR3 consists of 18 residues.

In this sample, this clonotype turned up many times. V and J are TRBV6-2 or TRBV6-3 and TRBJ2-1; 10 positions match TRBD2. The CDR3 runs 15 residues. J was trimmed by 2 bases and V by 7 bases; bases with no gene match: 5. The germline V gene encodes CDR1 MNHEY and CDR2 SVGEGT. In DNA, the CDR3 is TGTGCCAGCATTCCAGCGGGAGGGCCCTACAATGAGCAGTTCTTC. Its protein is CASIPAGGPYNEQFF.

CDR3 in amino acids: CASSLDRTPSYGYTF. The CDR3 bases are TGTGCCAGCAGCTTAGATCGGACTCCTTCCTATGGCTACACCTTC. The chain employs TRBV11-2 and TRBJ1-2; D unclear. The CDR3 has 15 residues. The V and J ends lost 0 bases and 4 bases respectively, with 12 bases between them. The germline V gene has CDR1 SGHAT and CDR2 FQNNGV.

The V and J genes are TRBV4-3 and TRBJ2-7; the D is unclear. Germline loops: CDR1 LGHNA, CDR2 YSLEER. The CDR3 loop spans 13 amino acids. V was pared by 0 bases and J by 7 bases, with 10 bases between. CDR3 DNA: TGCGCCAGCAGCCAAGATAGAGGAGATGAGCAGTACTTC. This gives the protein CASSQDRGDEQYF.

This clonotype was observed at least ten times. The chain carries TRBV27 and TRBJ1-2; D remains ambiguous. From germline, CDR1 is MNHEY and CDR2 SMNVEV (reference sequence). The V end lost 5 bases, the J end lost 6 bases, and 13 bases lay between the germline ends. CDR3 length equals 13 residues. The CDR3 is CASSPRIWDGYTF. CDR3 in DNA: TGTGCCAGCAGTCCGCGGATTTGGGATGGCTACACCTTC.

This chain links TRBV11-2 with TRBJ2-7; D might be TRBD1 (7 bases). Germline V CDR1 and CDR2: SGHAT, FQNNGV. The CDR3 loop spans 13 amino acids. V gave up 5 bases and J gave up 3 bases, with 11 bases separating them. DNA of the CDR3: TGTGCCAGCAGCCGCGGGACAGTCTACGAGCAGTACTTC. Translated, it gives CASSRGTVYEQYF. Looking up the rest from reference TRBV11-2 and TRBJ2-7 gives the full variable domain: EAGVAQSPRYKIIEKRQSVAFWCNPISGHATLYWYQQILGQGPKLLIQFQNNGVVDDSQLPKDRFSAERLKGVDSTLKIQPAKLEDSAVYLCASSRGTVYEQYFGPGTRLTVT.

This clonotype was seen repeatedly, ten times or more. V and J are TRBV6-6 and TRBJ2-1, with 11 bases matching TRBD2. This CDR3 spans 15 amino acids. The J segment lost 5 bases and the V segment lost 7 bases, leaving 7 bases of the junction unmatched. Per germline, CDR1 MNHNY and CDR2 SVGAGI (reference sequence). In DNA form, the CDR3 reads TGTGCCAGCATTTTTAGCGGGAGGGCCAACAATGAGCAGTTCTTC. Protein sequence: CASIFSGRANNEQFF.

Here the CDR3 reads CATSRDLEAYGQYF. Here the CDR3 DNA reads TGTGCCACCAGCAGAGATTTAGAGGCCTACGGGCAGTATTTT. The chain carries TRBV15 and TRBJ2-3; D gene uncertain. The V gene lost 0 bases and the J gene lost 11 bases, with 15 bases spanning the gap. Germline CDR1 LNHNV, CDR2 YYDKDF (reference sequence). This CDR3 is 14 amino acids long.

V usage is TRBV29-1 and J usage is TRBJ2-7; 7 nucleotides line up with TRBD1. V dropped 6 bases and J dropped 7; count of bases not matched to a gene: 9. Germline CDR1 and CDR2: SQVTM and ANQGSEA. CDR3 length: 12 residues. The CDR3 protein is CSVAQGPQEQYF. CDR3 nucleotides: TGCAGCGTCGCACAGGGGCCCCAGGAGCAGTACTTC.

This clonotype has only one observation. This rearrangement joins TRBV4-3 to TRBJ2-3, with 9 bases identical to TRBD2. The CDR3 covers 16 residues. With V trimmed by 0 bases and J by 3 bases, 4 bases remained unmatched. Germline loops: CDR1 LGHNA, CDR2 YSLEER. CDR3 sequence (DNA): TGCGCCAGCAGCCAAGATTTAGCGGGAGCAACAGATACGCAGTATTTT. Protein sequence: CASSQDLAGATDTQYF.

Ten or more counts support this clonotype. CDR3 nucleotides: TGTGCCAGCAGTATCGCGGGTCCCGGGGAGCTGTTTTTT. Amino acid sequence: CASSIAGPGELFF. The genes are TRBV14 and TRBJ2-2, with D possibly TRBD2 on 5 matching bases. The germline V gene encodes CDR1 SGHDN and CDR2 FVKESK. Between the trimmed V and J ends, which lost 6 bases and 6 bases, there was a span of 11 bases. This CDR3 is 13 amino acids long. The complete variable domain, with remaining parts taken from reference TRBV14 and TRBJ2-2, reads EAGVTQFPSHSVIEKGQTVTLRCDPISGHDNLYWYRRVMGKEIKFLLHFVKESKQDESGMPNNRFLAERTGGTYSTLKVQPAELEDSGVYFCASSIAGPGELFFGEGSRLTVL.

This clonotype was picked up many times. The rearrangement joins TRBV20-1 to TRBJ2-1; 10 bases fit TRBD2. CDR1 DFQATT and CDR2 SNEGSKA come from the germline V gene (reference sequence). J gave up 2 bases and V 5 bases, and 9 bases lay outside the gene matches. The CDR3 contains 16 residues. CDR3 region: CSAVHLAGGTYNEQFF. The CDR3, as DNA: TGCAGTGCTGTACATTTAGCGGGGGGAACCTACAATGAGCAGTTCTTC.

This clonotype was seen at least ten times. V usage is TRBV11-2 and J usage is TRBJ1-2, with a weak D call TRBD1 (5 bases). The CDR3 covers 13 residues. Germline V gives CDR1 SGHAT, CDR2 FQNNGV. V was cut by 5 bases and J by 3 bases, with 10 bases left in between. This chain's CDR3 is CASSPDRHYGYTF. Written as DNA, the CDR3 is TGTGCCAGCAGCCCAGACAGACACTATGGCTACACCTTC.

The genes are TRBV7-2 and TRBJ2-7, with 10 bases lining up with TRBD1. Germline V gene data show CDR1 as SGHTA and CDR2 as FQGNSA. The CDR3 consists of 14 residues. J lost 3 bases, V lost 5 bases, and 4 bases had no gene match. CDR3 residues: CASSTRTGGYEQYF. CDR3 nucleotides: TGTGCCAGCAGCACCCGGACAGGGGGCTACGAGCAGTACTTC. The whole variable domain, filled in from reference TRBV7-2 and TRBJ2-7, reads GAGVSQSPSNKVTEKGKDVELRCDPISGHTALYWYRQSLGQGLEFLIYFQGNSAPDKSGLPSDRFSAERTGGSVSTLTIQRTQQEDSAVYLCASSTRTGGYEQYFGPGTRLTVT.

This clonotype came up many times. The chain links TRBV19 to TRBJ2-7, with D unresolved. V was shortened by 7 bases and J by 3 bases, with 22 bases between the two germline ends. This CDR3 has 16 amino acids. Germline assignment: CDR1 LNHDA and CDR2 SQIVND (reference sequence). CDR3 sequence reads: CASTPTFQASGYEQYF. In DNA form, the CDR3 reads TGTGCCAGTACCCCCACCTTTCAGGCTTCGGGCTACGAGCAGTACTTC.

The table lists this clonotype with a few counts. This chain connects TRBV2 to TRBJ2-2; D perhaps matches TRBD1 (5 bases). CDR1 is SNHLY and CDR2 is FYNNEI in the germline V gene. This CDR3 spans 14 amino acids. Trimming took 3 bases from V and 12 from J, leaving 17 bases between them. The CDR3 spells CASSEARAAMKLFF. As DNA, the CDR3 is TGTGCCAGCAGTGAGGCCAGGGCGGCTATGAAGCTGTTTTTT.

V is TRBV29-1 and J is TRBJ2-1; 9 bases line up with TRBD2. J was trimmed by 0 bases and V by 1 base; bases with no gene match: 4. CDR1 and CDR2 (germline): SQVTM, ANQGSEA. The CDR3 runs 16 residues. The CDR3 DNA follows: TGCAGCGTTGAAGGGGCGGGAGGGCCCTCCTACAATGAGCAGTTCTTC. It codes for CSVEGAGGPSYNEQFF.

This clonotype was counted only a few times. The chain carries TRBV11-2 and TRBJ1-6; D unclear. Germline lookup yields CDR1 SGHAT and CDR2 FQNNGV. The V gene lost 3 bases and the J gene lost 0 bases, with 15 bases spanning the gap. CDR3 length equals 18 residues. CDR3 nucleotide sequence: TGTGCCAGCAGCTTGTCCTTGGAGCGGAGCTCCTATAATTCACCCCTCCACTTT. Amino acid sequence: CASSLSLERSSYNSPLHF.

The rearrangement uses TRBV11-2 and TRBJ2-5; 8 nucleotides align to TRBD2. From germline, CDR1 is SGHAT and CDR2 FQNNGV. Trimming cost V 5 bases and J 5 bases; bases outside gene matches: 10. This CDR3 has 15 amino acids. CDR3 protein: CASSRGGPEWETQYF. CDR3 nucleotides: TGTGCCAGCAGCCGCGGGGGGCCGGAGTGGGAGACCCAGTACTTC.

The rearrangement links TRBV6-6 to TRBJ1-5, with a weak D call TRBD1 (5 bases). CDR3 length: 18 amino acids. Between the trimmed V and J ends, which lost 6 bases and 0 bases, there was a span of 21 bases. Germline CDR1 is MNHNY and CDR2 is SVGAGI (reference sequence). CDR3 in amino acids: CASSPGTGGGNSNQPQHF. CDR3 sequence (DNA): TGTGCCAGCAGCCCCGGGACGGGGGGTGGGAATAGCAATCAGCCCCAGCATTTT.

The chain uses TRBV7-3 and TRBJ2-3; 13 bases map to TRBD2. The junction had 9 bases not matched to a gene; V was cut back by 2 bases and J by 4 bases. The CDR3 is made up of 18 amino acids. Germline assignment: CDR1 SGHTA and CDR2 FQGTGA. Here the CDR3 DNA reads TGTGCCAGCAGCTTACAAGGGGGACTAGCGGGGAACTCAGATACGCAGTATTTT. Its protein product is CASSLQGGLAGNSDTQYF.